This is a list of T cell receptor beta chains from one sample in a study of graft-versus-host responses after intestinal transplantation. Some clones are missing from TCRdb's copy, which holds only in-frame ones; the method was immunoSEQ multiplex PCR. The sample carries more than 25,000 clones, about 94% recorded once. The sample was PBMCs, taken roughly 30 days after intestinal transplant. These receptors were taken from a human patient who received an intestinal transplant, so some T cells may come from the graft donor. CDR3s include the opening cysteine and the closing phenylalanine or tryptophan. The order of the fields is D gene, J gene, CDR3 length, V gene, clone size, CDR3 DNA, CDR3 protein. A D gene is named only where the DNA matches it firmly. The listing skips clone size in some rows; elsewhere it reads once, few, many or a size class.

>NA|TRBJ2-7|14|TRBV29-1|NA
TGCAGCGTTGAAGAAGATGGGCTTACCTACGAGCAGTACTTC
CSVEEDGLTYEQYF
>TRBD2|TRBJ2-5|15|TRBV11-2|once
TGTGCCAGCAGCTTGTCAGCGGGGGGGGGAGAGACCCAGTACTTC
CASSLSAGGGETQYF
>NA|TRBJ2-1|15|TRBV29-1|NA
TGCAGCGCAGCCGAACAGGGCAGATCCTACAATGAGCAGTTCTTC
CSAAEQGRSYNEQFF
>TRBD1|TRBJ1-2|15|TRBV7-2|NA
TGTGCCAGCAGCTCCCGGGACAGGGGAACCTATGGCTACACCTTC
CASSSRDRGTYGYTF
>NA|TRBJ2-1|12|TRBV29-1|once
TGCAGCGTGGCCCATACAGCTAGTGAGCAGTTCTTC
CSVAHTASEQFF
>TRBD2|TRBJ2-5|16|TRBV29-1|NA
TGCAGCGTTACCCTTAGCGGGAGGGCCTTTCTGGAGACCCAGTACTTC
CSVTLSGRAFLETQYF
>NA|TRBJ2-7|12|TRBV13|NA
TGTGCCAGCAGCCTCGGACAAAACGAGCAGTACTTC
CASSLGQNEQYF
>NA|TRBJ2-2|13|TRBV18|NA
TGTGCCAGCTCACCACAGGGCGCCGGGGAGCTGTTTTTT
CASSPQGAGELFF
>NA|TRBJ2-1|12|TRBV11-2|once
TGTGCCAGCAGCTTAGATTTGAATGAGCAGTTCTTC
CASSLDLNEQFF
>TRBD2|TRBJ2-5|18|TRBV6-1|NA
TGTGCCAGCAGTGAAGCACCCCGACTAGCGGGAGTGGGAGAGACCCAGTACTTC
CASSEAPRLAGVGETQYF
>TRBD1|TRBJ1-6|15|TRBV6-5|once
TGTGCCAGCAGTTATGGGACAGGTGATAATTCACCCCTCCACTTT
CASSYGTGDNSPLHF
>NA|TRBJ2-1|11|TRBV30|NA
TGTGCCTGGACCACTTACAATGAGCAGTTCTTC
CAWTTYNEQFF
>TRBD1|TRBJ2-3|14|TRBV18|NA
TGTGCCAGCTCAGATGGGACAGTCACAGATACGCAGTATTTT
CASSDGTVTDTQYF
>TRBD1|TRBJ2-7|15|TRBV6-5|NA
TGTGCCAGCAGTCGGCGGGACAGGGGGTCGTCCGAGCAGTACTTC
CASSRRDRGSSEQYF
>TRBD1|TRBJ2-7|15|TRBV9|NA
TGTGCCAGCAGCGTAGCTGAGGGGGCGCGCTACGAGCAGTACTTC
CASSVAEGARYEQYF
>NA|TRBJ2-2|15|TRBV28|NA
TGTGCCAGCACCGGGGGCGGCCCCTTCACCGGGGAGCTGTTTTTT
CASTGGGPFTGELFF
>TRBD1|TRBJ2-2|17|TRBV4-1|NA
TGCGCCAGCAGCCTAATGCCGGGACAGGGAACAACCGGGGAGCTGTTTTTT
CASSLMPGQGTTGELFF
>NA|TRBJ2-1|16|TRBV4-2|NA
TGTGCCAGCAGCCAAGACAATGAGGGAGCCGCTTTGGAGCAGTTCTTC
CASSQDNEGAALEQFF
>NA|TRBJ2-3|14|TRBV9|NA
TGTGCCAGCAGCGTATCTAGCCTCACAGATACGCAGTATTTT
CASSVSSLTDTQYF